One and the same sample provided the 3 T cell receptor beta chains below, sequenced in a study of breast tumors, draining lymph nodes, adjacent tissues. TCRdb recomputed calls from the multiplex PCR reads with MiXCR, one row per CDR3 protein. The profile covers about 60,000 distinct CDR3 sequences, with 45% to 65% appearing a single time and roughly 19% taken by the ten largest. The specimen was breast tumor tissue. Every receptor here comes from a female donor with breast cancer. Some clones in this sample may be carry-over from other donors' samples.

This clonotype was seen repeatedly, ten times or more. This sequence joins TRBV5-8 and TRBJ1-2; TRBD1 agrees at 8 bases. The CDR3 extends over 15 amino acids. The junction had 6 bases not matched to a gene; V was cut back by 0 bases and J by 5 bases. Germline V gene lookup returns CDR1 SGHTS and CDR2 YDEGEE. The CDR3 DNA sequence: TGTGCCAGCAGCTTGGACCCGGACAGGGAGTATGGCTACACCTTC. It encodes CASSLDPDREYGYTF.

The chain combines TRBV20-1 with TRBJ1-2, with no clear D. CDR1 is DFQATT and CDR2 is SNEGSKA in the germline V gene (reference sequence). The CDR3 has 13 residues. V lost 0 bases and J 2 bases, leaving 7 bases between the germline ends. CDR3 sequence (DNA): TGCAGTGCTAGAGATCTTATAAACTATGGCTACACCTTC. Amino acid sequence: CSARDLINYGYTF.

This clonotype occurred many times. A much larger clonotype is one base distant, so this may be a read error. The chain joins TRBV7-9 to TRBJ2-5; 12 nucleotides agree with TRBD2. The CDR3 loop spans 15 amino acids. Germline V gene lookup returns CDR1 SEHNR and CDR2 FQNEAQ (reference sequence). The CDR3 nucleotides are TGTGCCAGCAGCTCTCTAGCGGGAGGGCGTGAGACCCAGCACTTC. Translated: CASSSLAGGRETQHF.